What follows are 11 T cell receptor beta chains derived from one specimen sequenced in a study of T cells in Graves' hyperthyroidism and ophthalmopathy. RNA transcripts yielded amplified TCR beta CDR3 regions. TCR CDR3 underwent first-round RT-PCR with the HTBI primer set. Each CDR3 protein is one row after TCRdb ran MiXCR on the multiplex PCR reads. The repertoire holds 460,000 or so distinct CDR3 sequences, with approximately 15% as singletons. The sample was blood. These receptors originate from a woman in her late teens or twenties with Graves' hyperthyroidism.

Here the CDR3 DNA reads TGTGCCAGCACGGGAGTAAGCGAAAAACTGTTTTTT. Encoded protein: CASTGVSEKLFF. The chain couples TRBV7-9 to TRBJ1-4; D is uncertain. CDR3 size: 12 residues. V was clipped by 7 bases and J by 8 bases, with 11 bases between them. The germline gives CDR1 SEHNR, CDR2 FQNEAQ (reference sequence).

This clonotype has a count of ten or more. The chain is built from TRBV3-1 and TRBJ2-1; D tentatively fits TRBD1 or TRBD2 (5 bases each). The V gene lost 3 bases and the J gene lost 2 bases, with 17 bases spanning the gap. CDR1 and CDR2 (germline): LGHDT, YNNKEL (reference sequence). CDR3 size: 17 residues. The CDR3 coding sequence is TGTGCCAGCAGCCAGGGACCGACTCGTATACCCTACAATGAGCAGTTCTTC. It codes for CASSQGPTRIPYNEQFF.

The table lists this clonotype with many counts. The chain joins TRBV6-1 to TRBJ2-2, with TRBD2 as a possible D gene (5 bases). The V end lost 2 bases, the J end lost 6 bases, and 13 bases lay between the germline ends. Germline assignment: CDR1 MNHNS and CDR2 SASEGT. The CDR3 loop spans 15 amino acids. The CDR3: CASSEINGGSGELFF. The CDR3 DNA reads as TGTGCCAGCAGTGAAATAAACGGCGGGTCCGGGGAGCTGTTTTTT.

This sequence joins TRBV25-1 and TRBJ1-5; TRBD1 agrees at 9 bases. The CDR3 length is 15 residues. CDR1 and CDR2 (germline): MGHDK, SYGVNS. V shed 4 bases, J shed 7 bases, and the junction held 8 bases outside the gene matches. The CDR3 DNA is TGTGCCAGCAGTGCATCCGGACAGGGGCCCCAGCCCCAGCATTTT. Translated, it gives CASSASGQGPQPQHF.

The rearrangement links TRBV19 to TRBJ1-4, with TRBD1 matching over 8 bases. Trimming at V came to 5 bases and at J to 7 bases, leaving 6 bases not matched to a gene. Germline-derived CDR1 and CDR2 are LNHDA and SQIVND (reference sequence). The CDR3 totals 14 residues. The CDR3 nucleotides read TGTGCCAGTAGTGGCGGACAGGGAGGTGAAAAACTGTTTTTT. Protein: CASSGGQGGEKLFF.

The chain has TRBV20-1 and TRBJ2-5, with no clear D. The CDR3 sequence is 14 residues long. The germline CDR1 and CDR2 sequences are DFQATT and SNEGSKA (reference sequence). The ends were cut back, 6 bases at V and 5 bases at J, with 19 bases in the middle. The CDR3 is CSATLMDGAETQYF. The DNA of the CDR3 is TGCAGTGCCACCCTCATGGACGGAGCGGAGACCCAGTACTTC.

This chain joins TRBV19 and TRBJ1-5; 7 bases align to TRBD1. Germline loops: CDR1 LNHDA, CDR2 SQIVND (reference sequence). The CDR3 is made up of 15 amino acids. Losses at the gene ends were 1 base for V and 5 bases for J; bases not matched to a gene: 5. For the CDR3, the DNA is TGTGCCAGTAGTATAGGGACAGGCCTTGATCAGCCCCAGCATTTT. It specifies CASSIGTGLDQPQHF. Complete variable domain (other parts from reference TRBV19 and TRBJ1-5): DGGITQSPKYLFRKEGQNVTLSCEQNLNHDAMYWYRQDPGQGLRLIYYSQIVNDFQKGDIAEGYSVSREKKESFPLTVTSAQKNPTAFYLCASSIGTGLDQPQHFGDGTRLSIL.

The table lists this clonotype with many counts. The rearrangement links TRBV5-1 to TRBJ1-1; perhaps TRBD1 as D (6 bases). This CDR3 spans 15 amino acids. The germline CDR1 and CDR2 sequences are SGHRS and YFSETQ. V shed 4 bases and J shed 4 bases, with 17 bases lying between them. The CDR3 coding sequence is TGCGCCAGCAGCCCTTCACAGGGTTTCGGCACTGAAGCTTTCTTT. This sequence encodes CASSPSQGFGTEAFF. The variable domain in full, completed from reference TRBV5-1 and TRBJ1-1, reads KAGVTQTPRYLIKTRGQQVTLSCSPISGHRSVSWYQQTPGQGLQFLFEYFSETQRNKGNFPGRFSGRQFSNSRSEMNVSTLELGDSALYLCASSPSQGFGTEAFFGQGTRLTVV.

Worth noting for this clonotype: The germline gene is not matched at one end of the junction; a read error may be the cause. CDR3 region: CACSLGTGGTDTQYF. The CDR3 DNA sequence: TGTGCCTGCAGTTTAGGGACAGGGGGCACAGATACGCAGTATTTC. V usage is TRBV12-3 or TRBV12-4 and J usage is TRBJ2-3, with 12 bases identical to TRBD1. CDR3 size: 15 residues.

Points on this clonotype: This may be a read error: a much more frequent sequence differs by one nucleotide. The chain employs TRBV10-3 and TRBJ1-2; D remains ambiguous. With 4 bases removed from V and 5 bases from J, the gap between germline ends came to 17 bases. Germline CDR1 is ENHRY and CDR2 is SYGVKD. The CDR3 extends over 15 amino acids. The CDR3 loop reads CAISVAGELRYGYTF. DNA for the CDR3: TGTGCCATCAGTGTGGCAGGAGAGTTGAGATATGGCTACACCTTC.

Ten or more counts support this clonotype. The chain has TRBV10-2 and TRBJ2-3; 7 nucleotides match TRBD2. From germline, CDR1 is WSHSY and CDR2 SAAADI. The CDR3 spans 15 residues. V lost 9 bases and J lost 3; bases outside the gene matches: 12. This chain's CDR3 is CASSPRRERTDTQYF. In nucleotides, the CDR3 is TGCGCCAGTTCCCCGCGGCGGGAGAGAACAGATACGCAGTATTTT.